The entry below gives a single TCR beta chain sequence along with its context. Its antigen is not identified. PCR used 60 Vbeta primers and 13 Jbeta primers. Assay used: immunoSEQ multiplex PCR; TCRdb lists only in-frame clones, some missing. The table records approximately 97,000 clones, around 57% of them present only once. This CDR3 is built from 15 residues. The germline V gene has CDR1 SGHTS and CDR2 YDEGEE. The V end lost 4 bases, the J end lost 4 bases, and 14 bases lay between the germline ends. This sample is part of a study of cytomegalovirus exposure and HLA in healthy donors. Notes on the study in general: Roughly even sequencing depth across donors was the assumption behind the presence/absence analyses. In a later analysis, productive TCRs from donors in an Asian-associated ancestry cluster reportedly carried fewer N-insertions than the cohort mean. Certain indistinguishable V segments, among them TRBV6-2 and TRBV6-3, were excluded.

These donors counted as nominally healthy when sampled, but unrecorded immune exposures were likely. This TCR was recovered from a human donor in good health. The chain is built from TRBV5-8 and TRBJ1-4; weak D call: TRBD1 (5 bases). The sequencing input was PBMCs. The CDR3 loop is CASSPFVGGNEKLFF. In nucleotides, the CDR3 is TGTGCCAGCAGCCCCTTTGTCGGGGGTAATGAAAAACTGTTTTTT.